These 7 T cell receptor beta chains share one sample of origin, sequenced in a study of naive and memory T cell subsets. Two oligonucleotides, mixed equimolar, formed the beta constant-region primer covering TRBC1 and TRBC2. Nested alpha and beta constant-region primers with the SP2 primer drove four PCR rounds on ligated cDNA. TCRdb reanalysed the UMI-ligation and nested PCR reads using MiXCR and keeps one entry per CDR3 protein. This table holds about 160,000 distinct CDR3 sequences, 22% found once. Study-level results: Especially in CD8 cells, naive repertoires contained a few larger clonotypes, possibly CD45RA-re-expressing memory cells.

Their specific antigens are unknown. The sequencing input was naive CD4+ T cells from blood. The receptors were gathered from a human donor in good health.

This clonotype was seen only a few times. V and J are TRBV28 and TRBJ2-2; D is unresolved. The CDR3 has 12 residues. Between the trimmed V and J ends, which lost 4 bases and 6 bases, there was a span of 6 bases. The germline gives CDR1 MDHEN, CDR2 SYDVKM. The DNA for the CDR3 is TGTGCCAGCAGTTACGCCCCCGGGGAGCTGTTTTTT. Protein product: CASSYAPGELFF. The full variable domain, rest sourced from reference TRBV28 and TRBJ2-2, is DVKVTQSSRYLVKRTGEKVFLECVQDMDHENMFWYRQDPGLGLRLIYFSYDVKMKEKGDIPEGYSVSREKKERFSLILESASTNQTSMYLCASSYAPGELFFGEGSRLTVL.

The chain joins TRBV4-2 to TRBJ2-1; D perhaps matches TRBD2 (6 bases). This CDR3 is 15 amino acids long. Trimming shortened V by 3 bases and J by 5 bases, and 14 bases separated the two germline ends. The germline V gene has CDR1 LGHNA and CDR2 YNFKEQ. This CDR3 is CASSQRLGLNNEQFF. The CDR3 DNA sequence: TGTGCCAGCAGCCAGCGACTAGGTCTAAACAATGAGCAGTTCTTC.

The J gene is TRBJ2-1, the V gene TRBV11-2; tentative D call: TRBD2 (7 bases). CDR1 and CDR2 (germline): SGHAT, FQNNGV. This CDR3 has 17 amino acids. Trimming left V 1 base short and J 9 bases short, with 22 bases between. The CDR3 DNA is TGTGCCAGCAGCTTAGTCCGTGGGTGGGAGGGGGTCCGTGAGCAGTTCTTC. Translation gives CASSLVRGWEGVREQFF.

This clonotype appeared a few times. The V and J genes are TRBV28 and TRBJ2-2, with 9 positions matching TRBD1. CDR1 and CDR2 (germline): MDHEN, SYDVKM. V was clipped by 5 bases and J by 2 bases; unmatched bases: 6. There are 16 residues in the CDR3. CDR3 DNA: TGTGCCAGCAGTCGGACAGGGGTCCCTAACACCGGGGAGCTGTTTTTT. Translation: CASSRTGVPNTGELFF.

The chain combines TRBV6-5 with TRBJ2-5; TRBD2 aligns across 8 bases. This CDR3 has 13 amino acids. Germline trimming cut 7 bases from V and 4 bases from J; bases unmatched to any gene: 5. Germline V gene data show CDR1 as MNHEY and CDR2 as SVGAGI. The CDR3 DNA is TGTGCCAGCACCGTGCTAGCGGGAGAGACCCAGTACTTC. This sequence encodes CASTVLAGETQYF.

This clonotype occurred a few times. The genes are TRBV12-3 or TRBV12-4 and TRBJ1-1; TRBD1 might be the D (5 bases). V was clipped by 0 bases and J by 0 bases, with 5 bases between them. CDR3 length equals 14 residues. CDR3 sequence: CASSLAGVNTEAFF. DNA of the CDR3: TGTGCCAGCAGTTTAGCGGGGGTGAACACTGAAGCTTTCTTT.

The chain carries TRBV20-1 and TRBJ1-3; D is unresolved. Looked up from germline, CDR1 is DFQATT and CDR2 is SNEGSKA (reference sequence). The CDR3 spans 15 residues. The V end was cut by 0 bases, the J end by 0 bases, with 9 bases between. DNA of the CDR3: TGCAGTGCTAGAGATCGGCAGGTCTCTGGAAACACCATATATTTT. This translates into CSARDRQVSGNTIYF.